Below, 15 T cell receptor beta chains from the same sample are listed, as sequenced in a study of blood T cell repertoires in COVID-19. The repertoire was sequenced with immunoSEQ multiplex PCR; TCRdb's copy has only in-frame clones and lacks some. Of some 88,000 clones listed, around 85% are singletons. Sequenced material: peripheral blood. These receptors were taken from a woman aged 70-85 years with acute or convalescent COVID-19.

The rearrangement joins TRBV27 to TRBJ2-3; 10 nucleotides align to TRBD2. This CDR3 spans 16 amino acids. Per germline, CDR1 MNHEY and CDR2 SMNVEV (reference sequence). Trimming removed 5 bases from V and 4 bases from J; junction bases left unmatched: 9. CDR3 sequence: CASSPLAGTVSDTQYF. CDR3 nucleotide sequence: TGTGCCAGCAGTCCACTAGCGGGGACAGTTTCAGATACGCAGTATTTT.

This chain uses TRBV24-1 with TRBJ2-7; 10 bases are shared with TRBD2. Looked up from germline, CDR1 is KGHDR and CDR2 is SFDVKD. J gave up 1 base and V 9 bases, and 14 bases lay outside the gene matches. The CDR3 is 17 residues long. CDR3 residues: CATQGGVSGRESYEQYV. The CDR3 DNA follows: TGTGCCACCCAGGGGGGGGTGAGCGGGAGGGAATCCTACGAGCAGTACGTC.

V is TRBV5-8 and J is TRBJ1-2; the D is unclear. The CDR3 runs to 13 residues. From germline, CDR1 is SGHTS and CDR2 YDEGEE. V lost 1 base and J 8 bases, leaving 12 bases between the germline ends. The CDR3 reads CASSLNKLRGYTF. For the CDR3, the DNA is TGTGCCAGCAGCTTGAACAAACTGCGGGGCTACACCTTC.

This chain uses TRBV7-9 with TRBJ1-4; D perhaps matches TRBD1 (5 bases). The germline gives CDR1 SEHNR, CDR2 FQNEAQ (reference sequence). This CDR3 contains 13 residues. Trimming stripped 6 bases from V and 8 bases from J, with 13 bases between. This CDR3 reads CASRLGSGEKLFF. In DNA form, the CDR3 reads TGTGCCAGCAGGCTAGGGTCAGGGGAAAAACTGTTTTTT.

The chain is built from TRBV3-1 (or the pseudogene TRBV3-2) and TRBJ2-3, with 8 bases identical to TRBD2. Germline lookup yields CDR1 LGHDT and CDR2 YNNKEL (reference sequence). The CDR3 totals 13 residues. J gave up 11 bases and V 2 bases, and 6 bases lay outside the gene matches. The chain's CDR3 is CASSQRGLGGQYF. CDR3 bases: TGTGCCAGCAGCCAACGGGGACTAGGAGGGCAGTATTTT.

V is TRBV7-2 and J is TRBJ2-1; 14 bases align to TRBD2. With V trimmed by 5 bases and J by 10 bases, 13 bases remained unmatched. The CDR3 has 17 amino acids. Germline V gene sequence: CDR1 SGHTA, CDR2 FQGNSA. CDR3 sequence reads: CASSGHLGLAGDGEQFF. The CDR3 nucleotides are TGTGCCAGCAGCGGCCATTTGGGACTAGCGGGAGATGGGGAGCAGTTCTTC. Full variable domain (rest looked up from reference TRBV7-2 and TRBJ2-1): GAGVSQSPSNKVTEKGKDVELRCDPISGHTALYWYRQSLGQGLEFLIYFQGNSAPDKSGLPSDRFSAERTGGSVSTLTIQRTQQEDSAVYLCASSGHLGLAGDGEQFFGPGTRLTVL.

V and J are TRBV6-2 or TRBV6-3 and TRBJ2-7; TRBD2 agrees at 9 bases. Germline V gene data show CDR1 as MNHEY and CDR2 as SVGEGT. The CDR3 contains 16 residues. V lost 2 bases, J lost 5 bases, and 10 bases stayed unmatched. CDR3 loop: CASSYLAGLALNEQYV. In DNA, the CDR3 is TGTGCCAGCAGTTACCTAGCGGGACTAGCTCTCAACGAGCAGTACGTC.

The table lists this clone with a count of one. The chain has TRBV11-2 and TRBJ1-4; 10 bases match TRBD1. Germline V lookup: CDR1 SGHAT, CDR2 FQNNGV. The V gene end was trimmed by 5 bases and the J gene end by 8 bases; junction bases not matched to a gene: 11. The CDR3 totals 16 residues. The CDR3 nucleotides read TGTGCCAGCAGCCCAGAGGTCCGGGACAGGGGCGAAAAACTGTTTTTT. Translating it yields CASSPEVRDRGEKLFF.

This clone appeared once. The V and J genes are TRBV19 and TRBJ2-7, with D tentatively TRBD1 (6 bases). The CDR3 contains 16 residues. The V gene lost 3 bases and the J gene lost 6 bases, with 21 bases spanning the gap. CDR1 and CDR2 (germline): LNHDA, SQIVND (reference sequence). The CDR3 DNA follows: TGTGCCAGTAGTATGAGTTACAGGGTGGACTTAATCGAGCAGTACGTC. Its translation: CASSMSYRVDLIEQYV.

The rearrangement links TRBV3-1 (or the pseudogene TRBV3-2) to TRBJ1-1; 7 nucleotides align to TRBD1. Germline CDR1 reads LGHDT; CDR2 reads YNNKEL (reference sequence). This CDR3 contains 17 residues. V dropped 4 bases and J dropped 0; count of bases not matched to a gene: 11. The CDR3 loop is CASSPEGAGGMNTEAFF. The CDR3 nucleotides read TGTGCCAGCAGCCCCGAGGGGGCCGGAGGCATGAACACTGAAGCTTTCTTT.

This clone has just one count. V and J are TRBV5-4 and TRBJ2-2; 8 nucleotides agree with TRBD1. The ends lost 4 bases at V and 3 bases at J; junction bases unmatched: 5. Looked up from germline, CDR1 is SGHNT and CDR2 is YYREEE (reference sequence). CDR3 size: 15 residues. Written as DNA, the CDR3 is TGTGCCAGCAGCAATCAGGGGGCGTACACCGGGGAGCTGTTTTTT. This encodes CASSNQGAYTGELFF.

This clone was seen only a few times. This chain joins TRBV3-1 (or the pseudogene TRBV3-2) and TRBJ2-3; tentative D call: TRBD2 (5 bases). V lost 6 bases and J lost 6, with 19 bases in between. The CDR3 has 15 amino acids. Germline CDR1 and CDR2: LGHDT and YNNKEL (reference sequence). The chain's CDR3 is CASSSRGSIGDTQYF. In DNA form, the CDR3 reads TGTGCCAGCAGTTCCCGGGGTTCGATCGGGGATACGCAGTATTTT.

The chain uses TRBV10-3 and TRBJ2-7, with D perhaps matching TRBD1 (6 bases). The CDR3 totals 13 residues. The ends were cut back, 11 bases at V and 6 bases at J, with 20 bases in the middle. CDR1 and CDR2 (germline): ENHRY, SYGVKD. The CDR3 bases are TGTGCCTCATCGGCCAGGGGACCCCTCGAGCAGTACGTC. This encodes CASSARGPLEQYV.

This chain connects TRBV11-3 to TRBJ2-3; TRBD2 agrees at 9 bases. This CDR3 is built from 16 residues. CDR1 is SGHNT and CDR2 is YENEEA in the germline V gene. V lost 5 bases, J lost 5 bases, and 11 bases stayed unmatched. CDR3 DNA sequence: TGTGCCAGCAGCCCTACCCCTAGCGGGACTAGAGATACGCAGTATTTT. This encodes CASSPTPSGTRDTQYF.

V is TRBV14 and J is TRBJ2-4, with 8 bases aligning to TRBD1. The V gene's germline CDR1 is SGHDN and CDR2 FVKESK. Trimming at V came to 6 bases and at J to 0 bases, leaving 13 bases not matched to a gene. This CDR3 is 18 amino acids long. CDR3 in amino acids: CASSPGSRTGLAKNIQYF. CDR3 nucleotides: TGTGCCAGCAGTCCAGGGTCCCGGACAGGGTTAGCCAAAAACATTCAGTACTTC.